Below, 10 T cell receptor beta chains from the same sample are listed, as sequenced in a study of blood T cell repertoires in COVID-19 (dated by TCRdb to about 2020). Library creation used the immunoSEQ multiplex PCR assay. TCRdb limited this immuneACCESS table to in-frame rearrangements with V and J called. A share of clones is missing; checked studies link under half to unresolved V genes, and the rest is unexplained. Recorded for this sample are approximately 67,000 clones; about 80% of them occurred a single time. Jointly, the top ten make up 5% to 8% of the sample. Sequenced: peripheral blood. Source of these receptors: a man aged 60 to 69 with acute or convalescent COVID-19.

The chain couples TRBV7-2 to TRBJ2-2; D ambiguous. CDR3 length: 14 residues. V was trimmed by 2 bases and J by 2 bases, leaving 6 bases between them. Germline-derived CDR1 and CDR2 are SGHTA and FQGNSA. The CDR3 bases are TGTGCCAGCAGCTTAAAACACAACACCGGGGAGCTGTTTTTT. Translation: CASSLKHNTGELFF.

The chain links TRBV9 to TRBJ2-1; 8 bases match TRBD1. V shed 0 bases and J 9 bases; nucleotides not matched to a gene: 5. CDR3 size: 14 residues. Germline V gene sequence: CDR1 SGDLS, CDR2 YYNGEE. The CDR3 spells CASSVETGVGEQFF. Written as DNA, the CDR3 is TGTGCCAGCAGCGTAGAGACAGGGGTTGGTGAGCAGTTCTTC.

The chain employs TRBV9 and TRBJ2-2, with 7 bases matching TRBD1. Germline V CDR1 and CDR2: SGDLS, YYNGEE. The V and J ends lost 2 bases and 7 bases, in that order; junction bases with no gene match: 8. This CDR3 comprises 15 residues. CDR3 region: CASSVGLQGHGELFF. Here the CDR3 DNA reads TGTGCCAGCAGCGTGGGATTACAGGGGCACGGGGAGCTGTTTTTT.

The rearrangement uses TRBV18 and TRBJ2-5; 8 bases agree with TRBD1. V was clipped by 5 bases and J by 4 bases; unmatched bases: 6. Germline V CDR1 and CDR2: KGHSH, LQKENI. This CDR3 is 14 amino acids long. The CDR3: CASSGQTGAETQYF. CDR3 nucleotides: TGTGCCAGCTCAGGGCAGACAGGGGCAGAGACCCAGTACTTC.

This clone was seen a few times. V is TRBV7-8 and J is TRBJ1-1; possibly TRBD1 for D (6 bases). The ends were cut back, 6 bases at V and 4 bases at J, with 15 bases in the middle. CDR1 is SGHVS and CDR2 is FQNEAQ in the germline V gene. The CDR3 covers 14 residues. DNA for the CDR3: TGTGCCAGCAGATATCTCCAGGGGCTCACTGAAGCTTTCTTT. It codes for CASRYLQGLTEAFF.

Here the CDR3 reads CASSPTVYNEQFF. CDR3 coding DNA: TGCGCCAGCAGCCCAACAGTCTACAATGAGCAGTTCTTC. The V call is TRBV4-3, the J call TRBJ2-1, with D unclear. Germline V gene lookup returns CDR1 LGHNA and CDR2 YSLEER. V was trimmed by 4 bases and J by 3 bases, leaving 7 bases between them. There are 13 residues in the CDR3.

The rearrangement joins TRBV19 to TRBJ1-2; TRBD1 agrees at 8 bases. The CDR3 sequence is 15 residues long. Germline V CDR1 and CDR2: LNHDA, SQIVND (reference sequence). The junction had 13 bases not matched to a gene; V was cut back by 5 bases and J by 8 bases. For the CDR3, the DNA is TGTGCCAGTAGTGTTGACCCCGGGACAGGAAGAGGCTACACCTTC. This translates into CASSVDPGTGRGYTF.

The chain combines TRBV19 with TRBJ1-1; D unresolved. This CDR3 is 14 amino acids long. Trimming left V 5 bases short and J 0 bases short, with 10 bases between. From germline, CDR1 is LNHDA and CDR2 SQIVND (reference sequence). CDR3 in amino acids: CASSVKLMNTEAFF. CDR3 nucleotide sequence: TGTGCCAGTAGTGTAAAACTTATGAACACTGAAGCTTTCTTT.

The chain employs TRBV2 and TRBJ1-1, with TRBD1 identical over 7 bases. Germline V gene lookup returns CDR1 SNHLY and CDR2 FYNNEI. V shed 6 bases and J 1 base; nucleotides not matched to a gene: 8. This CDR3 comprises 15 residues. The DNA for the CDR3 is TGTGCCAGCAGAGCCACCGGGACAGAGAACACTGAAGCTTTCTTT. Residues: CASRATGTENTEAFF. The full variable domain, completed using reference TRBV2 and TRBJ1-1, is EPEVTQTPSHQVTQMGQEVILRCVPISNHLYFYWYRQILGQKVEFLVSFYNNEISEKSEIFDDQFSVERPDGSNFTLKIRSTKLEDSAMYFCASRATGTENTEAFFGQGTRLTVV.

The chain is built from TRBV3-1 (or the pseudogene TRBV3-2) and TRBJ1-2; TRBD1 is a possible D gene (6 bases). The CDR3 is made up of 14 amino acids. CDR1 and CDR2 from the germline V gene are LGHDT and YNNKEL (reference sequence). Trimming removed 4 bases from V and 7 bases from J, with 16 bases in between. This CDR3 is CASSRIQGSGGYTF. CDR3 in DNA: TGTGCCAGCAGCCGAATCCAGGGGAGTGGTGGCTACACCTTC.